This TCR beta chain appears in the sequencing data of a study of cytomegalovirus exposure and HLA in healthy donors. Study outcomes and limitations: CMV serostatus was the only immune exposure information that was available. Across donors, most TCRs were seen rarely, yet some public ones were widespread. Versus the roughly 700-donor mean, an Asian-associated ancestry cluster reportedly showed fewer N-insertions in a later analysis. As confirmed in vitro, three CMV-associated chains were specific for CMV antigens.

Comments on this clone: The antigen remains undetermined.

Use of 60 Vbeta and 13 Jbeta primers characterized the PCR. Some clones are missing from TCRdb's copy, which holds only in-frame ones; the method was immunoSEQ multiplex PCR. In the table there are around 200,000 clones, 60% to 80% of which are singletons. CDR3 length: 14 amino acids. The sequencing input was PBMCs. This TCR was sampled from a man younger than 35 in good health and CMV-seronegative. The chain uses TRBV12-1 and TRBJ2-7; TRBD2 is the table's D call and was not checked against the DNA. TRBV12-1 is given as a pseudogene. This CDR3 reads CASSFKPARYEQYF. In nucleotides, the CDR3 is TGTGCCAGCAGCTTTAAGCCTGCCCGTTACGAGCAGTACTTC.